These T cell receptor beta chains were read from a single sample in a study of T-cell memory formation after mild COVID-19. TCRdb processed the 5' RACE reads anew with MiXCR; each CDR3 protein has one entry. The data hold approximately 290,000 distinct CDR3 sequences, with roughly 8% observed a single time. The sample was PBMCs or a T cell subset sorted from them (not recorded which). Every receptor here comes from a man between 18 and 29 years old who had mild COVID-19 (a few samples of this study predate the infection). Cell type and time point are not known. The CDR3 runs from the conserved cysteine through the conserved F or W. The D gene is left open where the match is weak. Expanded clones get a size class; other rows say once, few or many, or leave the size out.

cdr3_length | d_call | j_call | v_call | clone_size | cdr3_nt | cdr3_aa
14 | - | TRBJ2-1 | TRBV9 | - | TGTGCCAGCAGCGTAAGGACTGGCTACAATGAGCAGTTCTTC | CASSVRTGYNEQFF
13 | - | TRBJ2-7 | TRBV6-5 | - | TGTGCCAGCACCCCGGGGAGAAGTTACGAGCAGTACTTC | CASTPGRSYEQYF
13 | - | TRBJ1-4 | TRBV25-1 | - | TGTGCCAGCGGCGGGGTGCTAGGGGAAAAACTGTTTTTT | CASGGVLGEKLFF
14 | - | TRBJ2-5 | TRBV5-1 | many | TGCGCCAGCAGCGAGCCAGGGAGTCGAGAGACCCAGTACTTC | CASSEPGSRETQYF
11 | - | TRBJ1-2 | TRBV29-1 | many | TGCAGCGTTGCCGCTGACACCGGCTACACCTTC | CSVAADTGYTF
16 | TRBD1 | TRBJ1-2 | TRBV20-1 | - | TGCAGTGCTTCTTTTTTGGACAGGCCAGCTAACTATGGCTACACCTTC | CSASFLDRPANYGYTF
14 | - | TRBJ2-5 | TRBV7-9 | - | TGTGCCAGCAGCTTAGGGATCGGGGATGGGACCCAGTACTTC | CASSLGIGDGTQYF
13 | - | TRBJ2-1 | TRBV2 | few | TGTGCCAGCACCACGGGACTGTACAATGAGCAGTTCTTC | CASTTGLYNEQFF
14 | - | TRBJ1-4 | TRBV12-3/TRBV12-4 | - | TGTGCCAGCAGTACAGGACAGCTTAATGAAAAACTGTTTTTT | CASSTGQLNEKLFF
15 | - | TRBJ2-6 | TRBV30 | many | TGTGCCTGGAGCCCCACTTACTCTGGGGCCAACGTCCTGACTTTC | CAWSPTYSGANVLTF
17 | TRBD1 | TRBJ2-2 | TRBV6-5 | - | TGTGCCAGCAGAAAAAGGTCCGGGACAGGGAACACCGGGGAGCTGTTTTTT | CASRKRSGTGNTGELFF
16 | - | TRBJ1-2 | TRBV6-6 | few | TGTGCCAGCAGTTACTCGATCGGCGGAGCTAACTATGGCTACACCTTC | CASSYSIGGANYGYTF
13 | - | TRBJ2-1 | TRBV5-6 | many | TGTGCCAGCGGCCGTGGGCTTGGGAATGAGCAGTTCTTC | CASGRGLGNEQFF
15 | - | TRBJ2-1 | TRBV7-3 | few | TGTGCCAGCAGCTCTTACAGGAATTCCTACAATGAGCAGTTCTTC | CASSSYRNSYNEQFF
14 | - | TRBJ1-2 | TRBV2 | few | TGTGCCAGCAAGGGGACGGGGACGGATTATGGCTACACCTTC | CASKGTGTDYGYTF
13 | - | TRBJ1-6 | TRBV6-5 | many | TGTGCCAGCAGTTACGGTCGGGATTCACCCCTCCACTTT | CASSYGRDSPLHF
13 | - | TRBJ1-5 | TRBV12-3/TRBV12-4 | - | TGTGCCAGCAGCAAAGAGGGGGATCAGCCCCAGCATTTT | CASSKEGDQPQHF
12 | - | TRBJ1-1 | TRBV5-1 | many | TGTGCCAGCGGCCGGGGGAACACTGAAGCTTTCTTT | CASGRGNTEAFF
13 | TRBD1 | TRBJ1-1 | TRBV7-9 | - | TGTGCCAGCAGCCAAAGACAGGGACCTGAAGCTTTCTTT | CASSQRQGPEAFF
16 | TRBD1 | TRBJ2-1 | TRBV24-1 | - | TGTGCCACCAGTGCCGTGGACAGGGGGCGCAGAAATGAGCAGTTCTTC | CATSAVDRGRRNEQFF
14 | - | TRBJ2-2 | TRBV28 | - | TGTGCCAGCAGTTTTTGGTTTAACACCGGGGAGCTGTTTTTT | CASSFWFNTGELFF
13 | TRBD1 | TRBJ1-2 | TRBV12-3/TRBV12-4 | many | TGTGCCAGCAGTTCCGGACAGGGTGGCGGCTACACCTTC | CASSSGQGGGYTF